Following are 28 T cell receptor beta chains from one sample sequenced in a study of lymphopenia after photon versus proton radiotherapy. Sequenced by immunoSEQ multiplex PCR; TCRdb stores in-frame clones only, minus some. The repertoire holds about 64,000 clones, with roughly 87% as singletons. Sequenced here: peripheral blood, sampled from a patient treated with proton-based radiotherapy. The source is a man older than 75 with esophageal cancer.

This clone was found once. J is TRBJ2-5 and V is TRBV7-9; 8 nucleotides line up with TRBD2. The CDR3 is 15 residues long. The V and J ends lost 5 bases and 4 bases, in that order; junction bases with no gene match: 9. Germline values: CDR1 SEHNR, CDR2 FQNEAQ (reference sequence). The DNA for the CDR3 is TGTGCCAGCAGCCTCCAAGCGGGGGCGGGAGAGACCCAGTACTTC. The encoded protein is CASSLQAGAGETQYF.

The gene calls are TRBV7-9 and TRBJ2-7; 12 nucleotides agree with TRBD2. The junction had 6 bases not matched to a gene; V was cut back by 6 bases and J by 6 bases. The CDR3 is 14 residues long. Per germline, CDR1 SEHNR and CDR2 FQNEAQ (reference sequence). CDR3 loop: CASSLTSGSGEQYF. The CDR3 nucleotides read TGTGCCAGCAGTCTGACTAGCGGGAGTGGCGAGCAGTACTTC.

The genes are TRBV6-5 and TRBJ1-1, with D tentatively TRBD1 (6 bases). In germline, CDR1 is MNHEY, CDR2 SVGAGI. CDR3 length: 14 residues. The V end was cut by 4 bases, the J end by 6 bases, with 15 bases between. The CDR3 is CASSSLQGRAEAFF. The DNA of the CDR3 is TGTGCCAGCAGTTCCCTCCAGGGGAGGGCTGAAGCTTTCTTT.

The sample holds one count of this clone. The V gene is TRBV4-3, the J gene TRBJ2-7; D is uncertain. CDR1 is LGHNA, CDR2 YSLEER, per germline. V was pared by 0 bases and J by 4 bases, with 19 bases between. The CDR3 contains 17 residues. For the CDR3, the DNA is TGCGCCAGCAGCCAAGACCGAATGGAGCAGGTGGGATACGAGCAGTACTTC. Translation: CASSQDRMEQVGYEQYF.

This rearrangement joins TRBV12-5 to TRBJ2-2; D might be TRBD2 (5 bases). This CDR3 is 14 amino acids long. Germline lookup yields CDR1 LGHNT and CDR2 FRNRAP. V shed 0 bases and J shed 7 bases, with 9 bases lying between them. CDR3 sequence (DNA): TGTGCTAGTGGTTTGGTAGATCGGGGCGGGGAGCTGTTTTTT. This translates into CASGLVDRGGELFF. Looking up the rest from reference TRBV12-5 and TRBJ2-2 gives the full variable domain: DARVTQTPRHKVTEMGQEVTMRCQPILGHNTVFWYRQTMMQGLELLAYFRNRAPLDDSGMPKDRFSAEMPDATLATLKIQPSEPRDSAVYFCASGLVDRGGELFFGEGSRLTVL.

The V call is TRBV13, the J call TRBJ2-5; 13 bases fit TRBD2. This CDR3 contains 20 residues. From germline, CDR1 is PRHDT and CDR2 FYEKMQ (reference sequence). Germline trimming cut 2 bases from V and 2 bases from J; bases unmatched to any gene: 14. The CDR3 is CASSLFLLAGGPRGQETQYF. Here the CDR3 DNA reads TGTGCCAGCAGCTTATTTCTACTAGCGGGGGGGCCGAGGGGACAAGAGACCCAGTACTTC.

The V call is TRBV11-3, the J call TRBJ2-1, with TRBD2 identical over 7 bases. The V gene's germline CDR1 is SGHNT and CDR2 YENEEA. The CDR3 contains 15 residues. The V segment lost 0 bases and the J segment 8 bases; nucleotides outside the gene matches: 7. CDR3 nucleotides: TGTGCCAGCAGCTTAGATGGGGAGGGTAGGGATGAGCAGTTCTTC. This sequence encodes CASSLDGEGRDEQFF.

The chain combines TRBV7-6 with TRBJ1-6, with D possibly matching TRBD1 (5 bases). The CDR3 is made up of 15 amino acids. V lost 5 bases and J lost 12, with 20 bases in between. Germline CDR1 SGHVS, CDR2 FNYEAQ. CDR3 amino acids: CASSAHGTPGRPLHF. The CDR3 DNA follows: TGTGCCAGCAGCGCCCACGGGACTCCTGGGAGACCCCTCCACTTT.

This clone has a single count. Within the sample, other DNA sequences also encode this same CDR3. V usage is TRBV29-1 and J usage is TRBJ2-3; tentative D call: TRBD2 (5 bases). CDR1 is SQVTM and CDR2 is ANQGSEA in the germline V gene. The CDR3 consists of 11 residues. Trimming shortened V by 7 bases and J by 5 bases, and 10 bases separated the two germline ends. CDR3 sequence reads: CSARREDTQYF. The CDR3 bases are TGCAGCGCCCGCCGGGAAGATACGCAGTATTTT.

The chain combines TRBV5-1 with TRBJ1-2, with unresolved D. V lost 6 bases, J lost 8 bases, and 14 bases lay in between. CDR3 length: 12 residues. Per the germline V gene, CDR1 is SGHRS and CDR2 is YFSETQ. The CDR3 coding sequence is TGCGCCAGCAAGGACGGGGTTGGAGGCTACACCTTC. Encoded protein: CASKDGVGGYTF.

V usage is TRBV7-9 and J usage is TRBJ2-4; 8 nucleotides align to TRBD1. The CDR3 contains 14 residues. Germline assignment: CDR1 SEHNR and CDR2 FQNEAQ (reference sequence). Trimming at V came to 5 bases and at J to 6 bases, leaving 6 bases not matched to a gene. The CDR3 nucleotides read TGTGCCAGCAGCACCTGGACAGGGTTAAACATTCAGTACTTC. Its translation is CASSTWTGLNIQYF.

The CDR3 nucleotides read TGTGCCAGCAGCTTGAGAGACCCCAACATTCAGTACTTC. This translates into CASSLRDPNIQYF. V gene TRBV5-4 combines with J gene TRBJ2-4; D unresolved. In germline, CDR1 is SGHNT, CDR2 YYREEE (reference sequence). The CDR3 contains 13 residues. The V end lost 1 base, the J end lost 7 bases, and 9 bases lay between the germline ends.

V usage is TRBV6-1 and J usage is TRBJ2-5, with D possibly being TRBD1 or TRBD2 (5 bases each). Germline assignment: CDR1 MNHNS and CDR2 SASEGT. V lost 11 bases and J 3 bases, leaving 16 bases between the germline ends. The CDR3 sequence is 13 residues long. CDR3 nucleotide sequence: TGTGCCGGCTCCCCGGGGCCGGAAGAGACCCAGTACTTC. Residues: CAGSPGPEETQYF.

This clone has a handful of counts. The chain carries TRBV5-6 and TRBJ1-1; 7 nucleotides match TRBD1. Germline V gives CDR1 SGHDT, CDR2 YYEEEE. The CDR3 extends over 18 amino acids. After removal of 3 bases from V and 4 bases from J, the junction contained 18 bases not matched to a gene. CDR3 region: CASSSKIRDSYFGTEAFF. CDR3 DNA sequence: TGTGCCAGCAGCTCAAAAATCCGGGACAGTTACTTTGGCACTGAAGCTTTCTTT.

The chain combines TRBV20-1 with TRBJ1-2, with D uncertain. The CDR3 is made up of 11 amino acids. The germline CDR1 and CDR2 sequences are DFQATT and SNEGSKA (reference sequence). Deletions cut 5 bases from V and 5 bases from J, with 9 bases between. CDR3 region: CSAPSSYGYTF. The CDR3, as DNA: TGCAGTGCTCCCTCGTCATATGGCTACACCTTC.

The J gene is TRBJ2-5, the V gene TRBV6-1; the match to TRBD1 covers 7 bases. The J segment lost 5 bases and the V segment lost 7 bases, leaving 7 bases of the junction unmatched. The CDR3 runs to 13 residues. Germline lookup yields CDR1 MNHNS and CDR2 SASEGT. The CDR3 bases are TGTGCCAGCAACAGGGGTGGTTGGGAGACCCAGTACTTC. Translating it yields CASNRGGWETQYF.

Within the sample, this clone is medium-sized. The V and J genes are TRBV4-1 and TRBJ2-7, with 8 nucleotides matching TRBD1. The V gene's germline CDR1 is MGHRA and CDR2 YSYEKL. This CDR3 has 15 amino acids. The J segment lost 4 bases and the V segment lost 4 bases, leaving 9 bases of the junction unmatched. CDR3 region: CASSRGQGEGYEQYF. The CDR3 DNA is TGCGCCAGCAGCCGAGGACAGGGTGAGGGTTACGAGCAGTACTTC.

This chain uses TRBV9 with TRBJ2-3; 7 bases align to TRBD2. The CDR3 sequence is 16 residues long. Germline lookup yields CDR1 SGDLS and CDR2 YYNGEE. The V gene end was trimmed by 2 bases and the J gene end by 3 bases; junction bases not matched to a gene: 9. The CDR3 DNA reads TGTGCCAGCAGCGTCAACGTTGGGGGGGAGACAGATACGCAGTATTTT. Protein sequence: CASSVNVGGETDTQYF. The variable domain in full, with the rest retrieved from reference TRBV9 and TRBJ2-3, is DSGVTQTPKHLITATGQRVTLRCSPRSGDLSVYWYQQSLDQGLQFLIQYYNGEERAKGNILERFSAQQFPDLHSELNLSSLELGDSALYFCASSVNVGGETDTQYFGPGTRLTVL.

This chain links TRBV5-6 with TRBJ2-3, with D possibly called TRBD1 or TRBD2 (5 bases each). The CDR3 has 14 amino acids. CDR1 SGHDT and CDR2 YYEEEE come from the germline V gene. V was clipped by 4 bases and J by 1 base, with 10 bases between them. In DNA, the CDR3 is TGTGCCAGCAGCGATGGGACCCGCACAGATACGCAGTATTTT. Translation: CASSDGTRTDTQYF.

V and J are TRBV7-2 and TRBJ2-1, with D possibly TRBD2 on 5 matching bases. CDR1 SGHTA and CDR2 FQGNSA come from the germline V gene. CDR3 length equals 16 residues. Trimming stripped 7 bases from V and 3 bases from J, with 19 bases between. CDR3 sequence reads: CASNGEGFFNYNEQFF. CDR3 DNA sequence: TGTGCCAGCAACGGTGAGGGTTTCTTTAACTACAATGAGCAGTTCTTC. The full variable domain, its missing parts supplied by reference TRBV7-2 and TRBJ2-1, is GAGVSQSPSNKVTEKGKDVELRCDPISGHTALYWYRQSLGQGLEFLIYFQGNSAPDKSGLPSDRFSAERTGGSVSTLTIQRTQQEDSAVYLCASNGEGFFNYNEQFFGPGTRLTVL.

The chain joins TRBV7-2 to TRBJ2-7; D not certain. The CDR3 spans 13 residues. Trimming left V 5 bases short and J 1 base short, with 9 bases between. CDR1 SGHTA and CDR2 FQGNSA come from the germline V gene. The CDR3: CASSLDSSYEQYF. DNA of the CDR3: TGTGCCAGCAGCCTCGACTCTTCCTACGAGCAGTACTTC.

This clone was counted a single time. This sequence joins TRBV5-1 and TRBJ2-2, with TRBD1 matching 8 bases. This CDR3 region has 14 residues. CDR1 and CDR2 (germline): SGHRS, YFSETQ. The junction had 6 bases not matched to a gene; V was cut back by 4 bases and J by 7 bases. Here the CDR3 DNA reads TGCGCCAGCAGCCTGGACAGGGCCGGCGGGGAGCTGTTTTTT. It codes for CASSLDRAGGELFF.

The count of this clone is one. CDR3 coding DNA: TGTGCCAGCAGCGCCCTGACAGGGGTCTCTGGAAACACCATATATTTT. Its translation is CASSALTGVSGNTIYF. This rearrangement joins TRBV9 to TRBJ1-3, with 8 bases that match TRBD1. Germline trimming cut 3 bases from V and 0 bases from J; bases unmatched to any gene: 5. CDR3 length: 16 residues. Germline loops: CDR1 SGDLS, CDR2 YYNGEE.

The chain links TRBV11-2 to TRBJ2-7; D uncertain. CDR1 is SGHAT, CDR2 FQNNGV, per germline. The V end lost 3 bases, the J end lost 3 bases, and 9 bases lay between the germline ends. The CDR3 has 13 amino acids. The DNA of the CDR3 is TGTGCCAGCAGCTTCCCGTCCGGCTACGAGCAGTACTTC. Translated, it gives CASSFPSGYEQYF.

The rearrangement uses TRBV6-1 and TRBJ1-1, with 8 bases fitting TRBD1. The CDR3 length is 16 residues. V dropped 2 bases and J dropped 5; count of bases not matched to a gene: 10. Per the germline V gene, CDR1 is MNHNS and CDR2 is SASEGT. The CDR3 DNA reads as TGTGCCAGCAGTGAATCCCCCAGGGGGCGCTGGACTGAAGCTTTCTTT. Translating gives CASSESPRGRWTEAFF.

This clone was detected only once. This chain joins TRBV19 and TRBJ2-7, with 11 bases matching TRBD2. J lost 2 bases, V lost 3 bases, and 12 bases had no gene match. The CDR3 has 18 amino acids. Germline V gives CDR1 LNHDA, CDR2 SQIVND (reference sequence). DNA for the CDR3: TGTGCCAGTAGTATTGAACTAGCGGGAGCTAATAGGGCCTACGAGCAGTACTTC. Its protein is CASSIELAGANRAYEQYF.

V and J are TRBV6-1 and TRBJ1-1; weak D call: TRBD1 (5 bases). This CDR3 spans 14 amino acids. Germline CDR1 is MNHNS and CDR2 is SASEGT. Trimming removed 4 bases from V and 8 bases from J, with 17 bases in between. The CDR3 sequence: CASSATRNEGEAFF. In nucleotides, the CDR3 is TGTGCCAGCAGTGCGACAAGAAACGAGGGGGAAGCTTTCTTT.

The chain carries TRBV4-3 and TRBJ2-1; D may be TRBD2 (6 bases). Germline V lookup: CDR1 LGHNA, CDR2 YSLEER. This CDR3 has 18 amino acids. The V end lost 0 bases, the J end lost 4 bases, and 19 bases lay between the germline ends. DNA for the CDR3: TGCGCCAGCAGCCAAGATCTTCCGACGGGAGCCATGTACAATGAGCAGTTCTTC. The encoded protein is CASSQDLPTGAMYNEQFF.